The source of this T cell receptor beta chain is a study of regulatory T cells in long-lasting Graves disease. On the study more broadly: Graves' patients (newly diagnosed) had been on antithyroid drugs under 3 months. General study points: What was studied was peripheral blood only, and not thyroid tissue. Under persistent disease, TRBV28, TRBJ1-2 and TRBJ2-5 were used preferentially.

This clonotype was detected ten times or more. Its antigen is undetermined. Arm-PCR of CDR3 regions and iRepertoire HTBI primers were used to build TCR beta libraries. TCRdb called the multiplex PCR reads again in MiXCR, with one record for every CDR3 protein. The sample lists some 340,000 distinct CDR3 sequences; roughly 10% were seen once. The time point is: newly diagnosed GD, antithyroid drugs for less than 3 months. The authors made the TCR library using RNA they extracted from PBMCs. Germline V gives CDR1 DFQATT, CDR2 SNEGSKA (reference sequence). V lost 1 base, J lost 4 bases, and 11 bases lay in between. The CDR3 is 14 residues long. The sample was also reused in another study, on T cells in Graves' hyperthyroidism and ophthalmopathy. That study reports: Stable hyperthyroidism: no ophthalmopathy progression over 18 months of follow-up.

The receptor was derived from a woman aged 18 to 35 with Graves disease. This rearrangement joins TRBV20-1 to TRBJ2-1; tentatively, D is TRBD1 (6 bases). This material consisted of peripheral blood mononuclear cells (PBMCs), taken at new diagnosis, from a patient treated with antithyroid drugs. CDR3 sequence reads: CSARAPQGYNEQFF. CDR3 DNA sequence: TGCAGTGCTAGAGCCCCACAGGGATACAATGAGCAGTTCTTC.